Sequencing of this T cell receptor beta chain was carried out in a study of blood T cell repertoires in COVID-19 (dated by TCRdb to 2018 to 2021). In the study overall: Collaborator samples came from the United States, Italy and Spain and covered acute and convalescent phases of COVID-19. The prospective study material was composed of cDNA or gDNA derived from T cells, B-cell-depleted T cells, or PBMCs. Subjects who had been exposed to COVID-19, were actively infected with it, or had recovered from it provided the deeply sampled blood TCRbeta repertoires that made up the dataset. The repertoires were released in a freely available public database intended as a resource for research on the immune response to SARS-CoV-2. The samples were drawn from two sources: the first 160 participants of the ongoing ImmuneRACE study, and some 1,300 subjects contributed by 6 global collaborators. A de-identified subject ID, COVID-19 status, age in years and sex were almost always included in the sample metadata. Where available, HLA class I and class II types were obtained from metadata supplied by the sample provider rather than from assay-based typing. Study-wide conclusions, independent of this receptor: Clinical and demographic metadata were provided uncurated, with the amount varying by source and participant.

Enrolling through a virtual design, the prospective study's participants ranged in age from roughly 18 to 89 years and lived across more than 20 United States geographic areas. In the prospective study, participants were assigned to cohorts based on the clinical history participants reported in a screening survey and a study questionnaire. ImmuneRACE Cohort 3 recovered participants were defined by two consecutive negative NP/OP PCR tests, healthcare professional clearance, or symptom resolution. In the prospective study, mobile phlebotomists collected whole blood, serum and a nasopharyngeal or oropharyngeal swab from each participant. Participants in the prospective study had the option to provide additional blood draws and questionnaires over a roughly 2-month period. Prospective study blood samples were shipped either frozen or at room temperature before DNA extraction. TCRbeta CDR3 regions were amplified from genomic DNA using the immunoSEQ Assay, a bias-controlled multiplex PCR. The original pipeline was this. Within the assay, amplification of reference gene primers was used to estimate how many nucleated cells each sample contained. To quantify the absolute abundance of each unique TCRbeta CDR3 rearrangement, sequence reads were collapsed and filtered. For each sample, productive Simpson clonality was calculated as the square root of Simpson's diversity index across productive rearrangements. Held by TCRdb, this immuneACCESS table contains in-frame sequences only and omits some clones. Under half of the omission traces to an unresolved V gene where checked; the cause of the rest is unknown. That table supplies the V and J calls and clone size; D and trimming were determined from the DNA. The sample table records hundreds of thousands of clones; less than 85% of these occur just once. Around 2.5% of the sample is held by the ten biggest clonotypes.

This clone was seen at least ten times. Its target antigen remains unknown. Within one base of it there is no much larger clone, and no base qualities were kept. Material for sequencing was PBMCs or T cells enriched from blood (not recorded which). The TCR was taken from a woman aged 50 to 60 who had recovered from COVID-19.

The CDR3 protein is CAWGRRSNSPLHF. The DNA reads TGTGCCTGGGGACGGAGATCGAATTCACCCCTCCACTTT. This sequence uses TRBV30 and TRBJ1-6; the D gene lacks a confident call. Taken from cysteine to phenylalanine, the CDR3 has 13 residues. The kept DNA is CDR3 alone, 39 bases in frame from the first base. Via the germline V gene (reference sequence), CDR1 is GTSNPN and CDR2 SVGIG. V is clipped by 5 bases and J by 7 bases, and the sequence between their germline boundaries is 12 bases long.